This T cell receptor (beta chain) was recovered during a study of post-analysis software for immune sequencing data. Study-wide context: Relapsing-remitting, secondary progressive and progressive-relapsing courses of multiple sclerosis were included.

Per the germline V gene, CDR1 is WSHSY and CDR2 is SAAADI. The CDR3 is 16 amino acids. This clonotype has just one count. Its antigen is unknown. General study findings and limits: The study found TRBV5-6, TRBV5-1 and TRBV20-1 among four to six TRBV segments more frequent in patients than controls. Among multiple sclerosis patients, normalized Chao1 diversity was significantly below that of controls. Samples prepared in the same batch strongly co-clustered by F measure.

Unique molecular identifiers were carried by the TCR beta cDNA libraries. It was from roughly 0.93 to 9.6 million T cells that about 500,000 cDNA molecules came. From the PCR reads, TCRdb called clonotypes with MiXCR, one entry per CDR3 protein. The sample consists of 380,000 or so distinct CDR3 sequences, approximately 38% of them appearing once. Sequenced sample: blood. The V call is TRBV10-2, the J call TRBJ2-4; 7 bases fit TRBD2. The DNA end is more similar to TRBJ2-7, so the J call may be wrong. The source is a girl aged 5-17 years with multiple sclerosis. The CDR3 region is CASSESPSGLNYEQYF. In DNA form, the CDR3 reads TGCGCCAGCAGTGAGTCGCCTAGCGGTCTCAACTACGAGCAGTACTTC.